A selection of T cell receptor beta chains follows, all from one sample in a study of somatic mutations in cytotoxic T cells in rheumatoid arthritis. Assay used: immunoSEQ multiplex PCR; TCRdb lists only in-frame clones, some missing. The sample holds roughly 35,000 clones; roughly four fifths are singletons and the top ten take about 3.4%. Source material: CD8+ T cells sorted from blood. All receptors come from a man aged 35 to 55 in good health. CDR3s include the opening cysteine and the closing phenylalanine or tryptophan. Each record gives: D gene, V gene, J gene, clone size, CDR3 protein, CDR3 DNA. D genes are given only for firm matches. Not every row has a clone size; where given, it reads once, few, many or a size class.

TRBD2	TRBV27	TRBJ2-7	NA	CASSFSSGYEQYF	TGTGCCAGCAGTTTTTCTAGCGGTTACGAGCAGTACTTC
NA	TRBV6-4	TRBJ1-2	NA	CASSDGRLGVDGYTF	TGTGCCAGCAGTGACGGGCGGCTAGGGGTTGATGGCTACACCTTC
NA	TRBV18	TRBJ2-3	NA	CASSPRTARSTDTQYF	TGTGCCAGCTCACCACGGACGGCCAGAAGCACAGATACGCAGTATTTT
NA	TRBV7-8	TRBJ2-7	NA	CASSSSGAYEQYF	TGTGCCAGCAGCTCCTCCGGGGCGTACGAGCAGTACTTC
TRBD1	TRBV29-1	TRBJ2-3	NA	CSVDTYASGQPTDTQYF	TGCAGCGTTGATACTTACGCCTCGGGACAGCCCACAGATACGCAGTATTTT
TRBD1	TRBV30	TRBJ1-5	few	CAWSVGGQSFNQPQHF	TGTGCCTGGAGTGTCGGGGGACAGTCCTTCAATCAGCCCCAGCATTTT
NA	TRBV28	TRBJ1-2	NA	CASSLFRANYGYTF	TGTGCCAGCAGTTTATTTCGGGCCAACTATGGCTACACCTTC
NA	TRBV7-9	TRBJ2-5	NA	CASSSSVSRGPWGGETQYF	TGCGCCAGCAGCTCCTCAGTGAGCAGGGGGCCTTGGGGGGGTGAGACCCAGTACTTC
TRBD2	TRBV11-2	TRBJ2-7	NA	CASSHVGIAGGREQYF	TGTGCCAGCAGCCACGTCGGGATAGCGGGAGGACGGGAGCAGTACTTC
NA	TRBV6-1	TRBJ1-5	NA	CASSEEGLGPQHF	TGTGCCAGCAGTGAAGAAGGTCTAGGGCCCCAGCATTTT
TRBD2	TRBV28	TRBJ2-7	NA	CASSLSSGRAPDEQYF	TGTGCCAGCAGTTTAAGTAGCGGGAGGGCCCCGGACGAGCAGTACTTC
NA	TRBV27	TRBJ1-2	NA	CASSFGTPHLEGYTF	TGTGCCAGCAGTTTCGGGACGCCTCATTTGGAGGGCTACACCTTC
NA	TRBV5-6	TRBJ2-7	NA	CASSLGGPGEQYF	TGTGCCAGCAGCTTGGGAGGGCCCGGCGAGCAGTACTTC
TRBD1	TRBV4-1	TRBJ1-1	NA	CASSQNRGNAEAFF	TGCGCCAGCAGCCAAAACAGGGGGAACGCTGAAGCTTTCTTT